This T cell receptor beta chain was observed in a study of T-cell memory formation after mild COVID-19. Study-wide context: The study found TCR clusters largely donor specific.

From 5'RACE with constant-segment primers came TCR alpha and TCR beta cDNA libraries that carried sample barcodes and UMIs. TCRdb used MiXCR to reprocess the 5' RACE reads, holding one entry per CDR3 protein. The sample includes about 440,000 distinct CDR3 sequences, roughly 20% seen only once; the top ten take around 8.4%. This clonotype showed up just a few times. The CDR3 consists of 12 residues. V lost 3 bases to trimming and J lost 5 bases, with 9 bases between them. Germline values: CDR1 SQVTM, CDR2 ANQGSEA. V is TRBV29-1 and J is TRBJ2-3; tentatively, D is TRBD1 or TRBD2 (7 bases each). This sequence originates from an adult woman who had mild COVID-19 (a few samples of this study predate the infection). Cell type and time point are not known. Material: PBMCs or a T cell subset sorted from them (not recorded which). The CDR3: CSVDRGGDTQYF. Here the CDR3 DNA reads TGCAGCGTTGACAGGGGGGGAGATACGCAGTATTTT.